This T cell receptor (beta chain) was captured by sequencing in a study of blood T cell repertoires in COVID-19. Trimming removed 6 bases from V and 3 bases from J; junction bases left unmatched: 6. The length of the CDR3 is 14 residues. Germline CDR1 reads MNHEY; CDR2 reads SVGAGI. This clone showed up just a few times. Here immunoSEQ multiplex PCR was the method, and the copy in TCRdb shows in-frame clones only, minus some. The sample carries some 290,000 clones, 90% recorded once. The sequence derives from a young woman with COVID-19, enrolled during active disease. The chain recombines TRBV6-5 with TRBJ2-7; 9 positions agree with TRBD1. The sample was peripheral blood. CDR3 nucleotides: TGTGCCAGCAGCAAACCGGGACAGGGCTACGAGCAGTACTTC. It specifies CASSKPGQGYEQYF.